The 25 T cell receptor beta chains below come from one sample, sequenced in a study of T-cell memory formation after mild COVID-19. MiXCR, run by TCRdb on the 5' RACE reads, gives a single entry per CDR3 protein. The sample has 150,000 or so distinct CDR3 sequences, 30% to 35% seen once. The sample taken for sequencing was PBMCs or a T cell subset sorted from them (not recorded which). All receptors come from an adult woman who had mild COVID-19 (a few samples of this study predate the infection). Cell type and time point are not known.

The chain is built from TRBV15 and TRBJ1-1, with D hard to call. The CDR3 spans 12 residues. Germline values: CDR1 LNHNV, CDR2 YYDKDF (reference sequence). Between the trimmed V and J ends, which lost 1 base and 4 bases, there was a span of 4 bases. This CDR3 is CATSRVGTEAFF. Written as DNA, the CDR3 is TGTGCCACCAGCAGAGTGGGCACTGAAGCTTTCTTT.

The rearrangement joins TRBV7-8 to TRBJ2-5, with 10 nucleotides matching TRBD2. Germline loops: CDR1 SGHVS, CDR2 FQNEAQ. The CDR3 has 16 residues. Germline trimming cut 5 bases from V and 4 bases from J; bases unmatched to any gene: 10. The CDR3 DNA sequence: TGTGCCAGCAGCCCCGTGGATGCTAGCGGGAGAGAGACCCAGTACTTC. It is translated as CASSPVDASGRETQYF. The full variable domain, rest sourced from reference TRBV7-8 and TRBJ2-5, is GAGVSQSPRYKVAKRGQDVALRCDPISGHVSLFWYQQALGQGPEFLTYFQNEAQLDKSGLPSDRFFAERPEGSVSTLKIQRTQQEDSAVYLCASSPVDASGRETQYFGPGTRLLVL.

The V gene is TRBV4-2, the J gene TRBJ2-7, with 7 nucleotides matching TRBD2. V lost 3 bases, J lost 5 bases, and 7 bases stayed unmatched. Germline CDR1 and CDR2: LGHNA and YNFKEQ. The CDR3 contains 14 residues. The CDR3, as DNA: TGTGCCAGCAGCCACGGACTAGGTCGGGACGAGCAGTACTTC. Its protein is CASSHGLGRDEQYF.

This clonotype was observed once. The rearrangement links TRBV24-1 to TRBJ1-2; TRBD1 agrees at 9 bases. The trim removed 3 bases at V and 6 bases at J, leaving 7 bases unmatched. The CDR3 spans 15 residues. CDR1 and CDR2 (germline): KGHDR, SFDVKD. The CDR3 spells CATSDHSTGGNGYTF. The CDR3 DNA reads as TGTGCCACCAGTGATCATTCGACAGGGGGAAATGGCTACACCTTC.

This rearrangement joins TRBV4-1 to TRBJ2-6; no reliable D call. CDR3 length: 17 amino acids. Germline V gives CDR1 MGHRA, CDR2 YSYEKL. V lost 0 bases, J lost 1 base, and 10 bases lay in between. The chain's CDR3 is CASSQDNTRSGANVLTF. The CDR3 DNA reads as TGCGCCAGCAGCCAAGATAATACGAGATCTGGGGCCAACGTCCTGACTTTC.

The J gene is TRBJ2-7, the V gene TRBV6-2 or TRBV6-3, with 8 bases fitting TRBD2. This CDR3 has 14 amino acids. Germline CDR1 and CDR2: MNHEY and SVGEGT. Trimming at V came to 3 bases and at J to 2 bases, leaving 3 bases not matched to a gene. The CDR3 region is CASSYTSGTYEQYF. In DNA, the CDR3 is TGTGCCAGCAGTTATACTAGCGGAACCTACGAGCAGTACTTC.

The table lists this clonotype with a few counts. The CDR3 region is CASSSGNEQFF. The CDR3 bases are TGTGCCAGCTCCTCGGGCAATGAGCAGTTCTTC. V is TRBV6-5 and J is TRBJ2-1; D not certain. Germline values: CDR1 MNHEY, CDR2 SVGAGI. Trimming removed 8 bases at V and 6 bases at J, with 8 bases between. The CDR3 contains 11 residues.

The J gene is TRBJ1-5, the V gene TRBV12-3 or TRBV12-4; perhaps TRBD1 as D (6 bases). The V end was cut by 1 base, the J end by 5 bases, with 6 bases between. The CDR3 has 13 amino acids. The CDR3: CASSLGQDQPQHF. In DNA form, the CDR3 reads TGTGCCAGCAGTTTAGGACAGGATCAGCCCCAGCATTTT.

This clonotype appeared many times. This chain joins TRBV2 and TRBJ2-7; TRBD1 matches at 8 bases. With 6 bases clipped from V and 2 bases from J, the junction kept 6 bases outside the gene matches. The CDR3 runs to 14 residues. CDR1 and CDR2 (germline): SNHLY, FYNNEI. CDR3 sequence reads: CASREQGGPYEQYF. Written as DNA, the CDR3 is TGTGCCAGCAGAGAACAGGGGGGCCCCTACGAGCAGTACTTC.

This clonotype turned up a few times. This rearrangement joins TRBV11-3 to TRBJ2-7; TRBD1 is a possible D gene (6 bases). This CDR3 has 14 residues. Per the germline V gene, CDR1 is SGHNT and CDR2 is YENEEA. Trimming took off 5 bases at V and 2 bases at J, with 13 bases between the two ends. CDR3 sequence: CASSTPDRPYEQYF. The CDR3 coding sequence is TGTGCCAGCAGCACCCCAGACAGGCCCTACGAGCAGTACTTC. The entire variable domain, with the rest obtained from reference TRBV11-3 and TRBJ2-7, is as follows: EAGVVQSPRYKIIEKKQPVAFWCNPISGHNTLYWYLQNLGQGPELLIRYENEEAVDDSQLPKDRFSAERLKGVDSTLKIQPAELGDSAVYLCASSTPDRPYEQYFGPGTRLTVT.

V and J are TRBV12-3 or TRBV12-4 and TRBJ2-7; 9 bases are shared with TRBD1. The CDR3 has 15 residues. J lost 5 bases, V lost 5 bases, and 10 bases had no gene match. The CDR3 region has the DNA TGTGCCAGCAGTGACTCCGGGACAGGGTTCCACGAGCAGTACTTC. It specifies CASSDSGTGFHEQYF.

The chain recombines TRBV6-6 with TRBJ2-7; no reliable D call. This CDR3 region has 17 residues. Germline lookup yields CDR1 MNHNY and CDR2 SVGAGI (reference sequence). V dropped 4 bases and J dropped 1 base, with 20 bases sitting between them. CDR3 sequence: CASSLTPSQQKSYEQYF. The CDR3 nucleotides are TGTGCCAGCAGTTTGACCCCGAGCCAACAGAAATCCTACGAGCAGTACTTC.

This clonotype was counted between two and nine times. V and J are TRBV24-1 and TRBJ1-1; 9 nucleotides match TRBD1. CDR1 KGHDR and CDR2 SFDVKD come from the germline V gene. The V and J ends lost 6 bases and 5 bases, in that order; junction bases with no gene match: 6. The CDR3 is 14 amino acids. Here the CDR3 DNA reads TGTGCCACCAGTCCCGGGACAGGGCGGACTGAAGCTTTCTTT. The encoded protein is CATSPGTGRTEAFF.

This clonotype has just a few counts. V usage is TRBV29-1 and J usage is TRBJ2-7, with 11 bases identical to TRBD1. Germline V gene sequence: CDR1 SQVTM, CDR2 ANQGSEA. The CDR3 sequence is 15 residues long. Unmatched junction bases numbered 6, after V lost 2 bases and J lost 3 bases. The CDR3 nucleotides read TGCAGCGTTGAAAAGGCTGGGACAGGGGGCTACGAGCAGTACTTC. Amino acid sequence: CSVEKAGTGGYEQYF.

This clonotype showed up just a few times. The chain couples TRBV4-1 to TRBJ2-1; 8 bases map to TRBD2. The germline V gene encodes CDR1 MGHRA and CDR2 YSYEKL. This CDR3 has 16 residues. Unmatched junction bases numbered 10, after V lost 4 bases and J lost 5 bases. The DNA of the CDR3 is TGCGCCAGCAGCCCTCGGGGCGGGACTAGAAACAATGAGCAGTTCTTC. This codes for CASSPRGGTRNNEQFF.

This clonotype came up many times. The CDR3 reads CSVEGDYGYTF. For the CDR3, the DNA is TGCAGCGTTGAGGGGGACTATGGCTACACCTTC. The V and J genes are TRBV29-1 and TRBJ1-2; TRBD1 might be the D (5 bases). The V and J ends lost 3 bases and 3 bases respectively, with 5 bases between them. The CDR3 has 11 amino acids. Germline V gene lookup returns CDR1 SQVTM and CDR2 ANQGSEA. The full variable domain, completed using reference TRBV29-1 and TRBJ1-2, is SAVISQKPSRDICQRGTSLTIQCQVDSQVTMMFWYRQQPGQSLTLIATANQGSEATYESGFVIDKFPISRPNLTFSTLTVSNMSPEDSSIYLCSVEGDYGYTFGSGTRLTVV.

This clonotype was detected once. The V call is TRBV11-2, the J call TRBJ2-3, with TRBD2 matching over 12 bases. Germline values: CDR1 SGHAT, CDR2 FQNNGV. CDR3 length: 14 amino acids. V lost 4 bases, J lost 10 bases, and 6 bases stayed unmatched. CDR3 residues: CASSSRLAGVSQYF. CDR3 nucleotides: TGTGCCAGCAGCTCTAGACTAGCGGGGGTATCGCAGTATTTT.

The chain uses TRBV4-2 and TRBJ1-5; 9 bases agree with TRBD1. J lost 5 bases, V lost 1 base, and 3 bases had no gene match. This CDR3 is 15 amino acids long. Germline CDR1 reads LGHNA; CDR2 reads YNFKEQ. The CDR3 loop reads CASSQGQGEDQPQHF. The CDR3 nucleotides are TGTGCCAGCAGCCAAGGACAGGGGGAGGATCAGCCCCAGCATTTT.

As DNA, the CDR3 is TGTGCCAGCAGTAGCTCCGGGACAATCGATCCCACTGAAGCTTTCTTT. This translates into CASSSSGTIDPTEAFF. This chain joins TRBV6-5 and TRBJ1-1, with a weak D call TRBD1 (6 bases). V gave up 5 bases and J gave up 4 bases, with 20 bases separating them. In germline, CDR1 is MNHEY, CDR2 SVGAGI. The CDR3 contains 16 residues.

This clonotype was picked up a small number of times. The V and J genes are TRBV19 and TRBJ1-2, with D maybe TRBD1 (6 bases). The V end was cut by 5 bases, the J end by 6 bases, with 10 bases between. Germline loops: CDR1 LNHDA, CDR2 SQIVND (reference sequence). The CDR3 extends over 12 amino acids. The CDR3 nucleotides are TGTGCCAGTAGTCCCTACAGGGATGGCTACACCTTC. Translation: CASSPYRDGYTF.

This clonotype has a handful of counts. The chain carries TRBV13 and TRBJ2-7, with TRBD2 as a possible D gene (5 bases). This CDR3 comprises 13 residues. V lost 1 base to trimming and J lost 1 base, with 5 bases between them. Germline-derived CDR1 and CDR2 are PRHDT and FYEKMQ (reference sequence). In DNA, the CDR3 is TGTGCCAGCAGCTTAGAGCGGTCCTACGAGCAGTACTTC. Residues: CASSLERSYEQYF.

The V call is TRBV28, the J call TRBJ1-2, with D maybe TRBD1 (5 bases). The CDR3 is made up of 14 amino acids. CDR1 is MDHEN, CDR2 SYDVKM, per germline. The V and J ends lost 3 bases and 7 bases respectively, with 15 bases between them. The CDR3 reads CASSFGTKLGGYTF. Here the CDR3 DNA reads TGTGCCAGCAGTTTTGGGACGAAATTGGGTGGCTACACCTTC.

This clonotype was counted a few times. The V and J genes are TRBV6-2 or TRBV6-3 and TRBJ2-1; 11 nucleotides align to TRBD2. CDR1 and CDR2 from the germline V gene are MNHEY and SVGEGT. V lost 6 bases to trimming and J lost 6 bases; unmatched junction nucleotides: 7. This CDR3 comprises 15 residues. Written as DNA, the CDR3 is TGTGCCAGCAGATTACTAGCGGGAGTGGGCAATGAGCAGTTCTTC. Encoded protein: CASRLLAGVGNEQFF.

The chain's CDR3 is CSVLSGRGYNEQFF. CDR3 bases: TGCAGCGTGCTTAGCGGGAGGGGCTACAATGAGCAGTTCTTC. The rearrangement uses TRBV29-1 and TRBJ2-1, with TRBD2 identical over 11 bases. Germline loops: CDR1 SQVTM, CDR2 ANQGSEA. V trimming: 6 bases; J trimming: 3 bases; junction bases outside the gene matches: 4. The CDR3 spans 14 residues.

This clonotype was seen more than once but under ten times. The rearrangement joins TRBV20-1 to TRBJ1-3; no clear D gene. The ends were cut back, 8 bases at V and 4 bases at J, with 12 bases in the middle. Per the germline V gene, CDR1 is DFQATT and CDR2 is SNEGSKA (reference sequence). The CDR3 extends over 12 amino acids. The DNA for the CDR3 is TGCAGTACCGTAACTACCGGAAACACCATATATTTT. It encodes CSTVTTGNTIYF.